Reported below is one T cell receptor (beta chain). The target antigen is unknown. The data originate from a study of cytomegalovirus exposure and HLA in healthy donors. The CDR3 sequence is 15 residues long. After removal of 5 bases from V and 3 bases from J, the junction contained 3 bases not matched to a gene. Germline CDR1 is SEHNR and CDR2 is FQNEAQ (reference sequence). Researchers ran the PCR with 60 Vbeta and 13 Jbeta primers. Using immunoSEQ multiplex PCR, the repertoire was profiled, and TCRdb retains in-frame clones only, with some absent. The repertoire includes 200,000 to 250,000 clones, roughly 82% of them detected once, and 5.4% sits in the top ten. Study outcomes and limitations: Among the most significant clusters, several appeared linked to common viral pathogens in a later analysis.

The V and J genes are TRBV7-9 and TRBJ2-3; 12 bases agree with TRBD2. This clonotype was obtained from a woman aged 40 to 50 in good health and CMV-seropositive. Material: PBMCs. Here the CDR3 DNA reads TGTGCCAGCAGCCTCGGACTAGCGGGGACAGATACGCAGTATTTT. Its translation: CASSLGLAGTDTQYF.